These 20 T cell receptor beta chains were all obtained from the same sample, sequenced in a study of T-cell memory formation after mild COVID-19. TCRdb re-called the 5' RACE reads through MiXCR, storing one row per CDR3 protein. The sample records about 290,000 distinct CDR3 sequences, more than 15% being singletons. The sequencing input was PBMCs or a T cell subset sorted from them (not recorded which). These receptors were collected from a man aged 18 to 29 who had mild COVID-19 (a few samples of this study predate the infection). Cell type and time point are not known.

The CDR3 DNA reads TGTGCCAGCAGTTTGGCGTTCAGGGTTGACACCATATATTTT. Translated, it gives CASSLAFRVDTIYF. The chain recombines TRBV12-3 or TRBV12-4 with TRBJ1-3; D perhaps matches TRBD1 (5 bases). There are 14 residues in the CDR3. The V end lost 3 bases, the J end lost 8 bases, and 14 bases lay between the germline ends.

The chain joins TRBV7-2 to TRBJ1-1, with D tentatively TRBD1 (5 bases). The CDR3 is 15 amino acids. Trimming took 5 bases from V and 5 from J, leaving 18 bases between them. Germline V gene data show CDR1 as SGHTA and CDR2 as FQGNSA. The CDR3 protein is CASSQQAGRWTEAFF. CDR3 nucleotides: TGTGCCAGCAGCCAACAGGCAGGGAGGTGGACTGAAGCTTTCTTT.

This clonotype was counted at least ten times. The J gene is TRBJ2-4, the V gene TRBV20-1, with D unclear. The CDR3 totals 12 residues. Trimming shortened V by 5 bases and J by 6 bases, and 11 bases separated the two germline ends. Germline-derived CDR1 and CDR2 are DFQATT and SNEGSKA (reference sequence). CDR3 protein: CSAGSFRNIQYF. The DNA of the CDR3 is TGCAGTGCTGGTTCTTTTCGAAACATTCAGTACTTC.

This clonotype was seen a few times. CDR3 sequence: CAAGLGGELFF. The CDR3 DNA reads TGTGCCGCAGGTTTGGGCGGGGAGCTGTTTTTT. This chain joins TRBV6-2 or TRBV6-3 and TRBJ2-2, with D hard to call. There are 11 residues in the CDR3. The V end was cut by 11 bases, the J end by 7 bases, with 11 bases between. The germline V gene encodes CDR1 MNHEY and CDR2 SVGEGT.

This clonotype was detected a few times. The CDR3 sequence is CASSLEVAPTDTQYF. The CDR3 nucleotides read TGCGCCAGCAGCTTGGAGGTCGCCCCCACAGATACGCAGTATTTT. V gene TRBV5-1 combines with J gene TRBJ2-3; D ambiguous. In germline, CDR1 is SGHRS, CDR2 YFSETQ. Trimming cost V 0 bases and J 2 bases, with 10 bases left between them. This CDR3 is built from 15 residues.

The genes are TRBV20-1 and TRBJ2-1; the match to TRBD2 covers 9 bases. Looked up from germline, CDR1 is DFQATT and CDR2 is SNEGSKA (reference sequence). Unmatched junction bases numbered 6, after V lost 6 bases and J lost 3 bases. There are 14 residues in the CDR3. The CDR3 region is CSAPLAGDYNEQFF. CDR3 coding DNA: TGCAGTGCCCCCTTAGCGGGGGACTACAATGAGCAGTTCTTC.

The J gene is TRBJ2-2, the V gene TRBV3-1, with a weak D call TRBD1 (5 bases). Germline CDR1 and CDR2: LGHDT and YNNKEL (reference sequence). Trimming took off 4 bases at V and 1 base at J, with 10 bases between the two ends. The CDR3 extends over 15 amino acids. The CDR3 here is CASSLDKRNTGELFF. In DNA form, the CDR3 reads TGTGCCAGCAGCCTGGACAAGAGGAACACCGGGGAGCTGTTTTTT.

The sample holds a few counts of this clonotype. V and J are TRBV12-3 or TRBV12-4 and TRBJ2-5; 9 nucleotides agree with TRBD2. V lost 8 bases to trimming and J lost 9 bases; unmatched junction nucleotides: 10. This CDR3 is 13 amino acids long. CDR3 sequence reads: CASLAGGLAAQYF. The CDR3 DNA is TGTGCCAGCCTGGCTGGGGGACTAGCAGCCCAGTACTTC.

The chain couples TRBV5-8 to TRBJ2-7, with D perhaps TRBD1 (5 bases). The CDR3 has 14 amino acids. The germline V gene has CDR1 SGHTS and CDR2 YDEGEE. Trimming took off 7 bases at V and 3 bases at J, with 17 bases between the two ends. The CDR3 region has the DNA TGTGCCAGCGGACGTGGGGCCTTAAACTACGAGCAGTACTTC. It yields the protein CASGRGALNYEQYF. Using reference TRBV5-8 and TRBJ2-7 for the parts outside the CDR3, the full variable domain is EAGVTQSPTHLIKTRGQQATLRCSPISGHTSVYWYQQALGLGLQFLLWYDEGEERNRGNFPPRFSGRQFPNYSSELNVNALELEDSALYLCASGRGALNYEQYFGPGTRLTVT.

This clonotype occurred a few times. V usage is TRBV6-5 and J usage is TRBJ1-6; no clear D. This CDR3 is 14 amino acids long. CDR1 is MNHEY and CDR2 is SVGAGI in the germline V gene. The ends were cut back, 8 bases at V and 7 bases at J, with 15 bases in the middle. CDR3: CASRVWESNSPLHF. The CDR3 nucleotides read TGTGCCAGCCGCGTATGGGAGTCGAATTCACCCCTCCACTTT.

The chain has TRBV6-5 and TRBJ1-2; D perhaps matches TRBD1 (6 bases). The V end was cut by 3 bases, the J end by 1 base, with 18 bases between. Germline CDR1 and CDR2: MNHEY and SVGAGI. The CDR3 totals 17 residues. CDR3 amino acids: CASSYTGSHLLNYGYTF. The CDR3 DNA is TGTGCCAGCAGTTATACAGGGTCACACCTCCTTAACTATGGCTACACCTTC.

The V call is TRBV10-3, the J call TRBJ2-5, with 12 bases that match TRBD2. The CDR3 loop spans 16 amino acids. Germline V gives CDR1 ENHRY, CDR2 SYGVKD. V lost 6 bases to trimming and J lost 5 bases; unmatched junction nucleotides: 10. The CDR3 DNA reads TGTGCCATCAGAAAGACTAGCGGGGGCCAAGAGGAGACCCAGTACTTC. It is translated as CAIRKTSGGQEETQYF.

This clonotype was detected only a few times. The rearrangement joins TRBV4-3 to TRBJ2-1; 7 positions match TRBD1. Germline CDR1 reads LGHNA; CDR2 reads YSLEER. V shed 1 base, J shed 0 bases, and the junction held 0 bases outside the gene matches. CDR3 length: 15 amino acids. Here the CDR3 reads CASSQGTGSYNEQFF. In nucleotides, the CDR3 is TGCGCCAGCAGCCAAGGGACAGGCTCCTACAATGAGCAGTTCTTC.

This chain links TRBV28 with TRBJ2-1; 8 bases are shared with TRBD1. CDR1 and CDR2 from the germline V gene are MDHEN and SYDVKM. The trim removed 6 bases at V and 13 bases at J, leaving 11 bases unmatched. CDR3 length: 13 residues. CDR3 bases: TGTGCCAGCAGCTCCGGACAGGGATTATCCCAGTTCTTC. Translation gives CASSSGQGLSQFF. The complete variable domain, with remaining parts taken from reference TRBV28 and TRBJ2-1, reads DVKVTQSSRYLVKRTGEKVFLECVQDMDHENMFWYRQDPGLGLRLIYFSYDVKMKEKGDIPEGYSVSREKKERFSLILESASTNQTSMYLCASSSGQGLSQFFGPGTRLTVL.

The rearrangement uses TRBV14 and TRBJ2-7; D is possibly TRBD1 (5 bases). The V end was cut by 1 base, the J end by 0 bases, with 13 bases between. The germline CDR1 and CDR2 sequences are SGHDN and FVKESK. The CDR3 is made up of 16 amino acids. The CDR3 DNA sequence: TGTGCCAGCAGCCAAGTACGTAGGGGCCACTCCTACGAGCAGTACGTC. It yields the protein CASSQVRRGHSYEQYV.

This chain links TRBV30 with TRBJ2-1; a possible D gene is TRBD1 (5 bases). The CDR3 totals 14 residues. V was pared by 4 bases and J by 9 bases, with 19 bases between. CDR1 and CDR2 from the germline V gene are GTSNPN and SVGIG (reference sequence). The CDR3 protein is CAWTHPARGFEQFF. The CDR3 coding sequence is TGTGCCTGGACTCACCCGGCAAGGGGTTTTGAGCAGTTCTTC.

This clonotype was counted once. The CDR3 DNA is TGTGCCAGCAGCTCTAACCCCGGACTAGCGCGTAGCACAGATACGCAGTATTTT. As protein: CASSSNPGLARSTDTQYF. V and J are TRBV7-2 and TRBJ2-3; 9 nucleotides align to TRBD2. Per germline, CDR1 SGHTA and CDR2 FQGNSA. V shed 4 bases, J shed 0 bases, and the junction held 11 bases outside the gene matches. The CDR3 is made up of 18 amino acids.

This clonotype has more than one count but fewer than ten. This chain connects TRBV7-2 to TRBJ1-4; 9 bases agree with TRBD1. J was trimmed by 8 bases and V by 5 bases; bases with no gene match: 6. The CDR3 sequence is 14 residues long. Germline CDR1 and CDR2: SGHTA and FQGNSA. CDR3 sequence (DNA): TGTGCCAGCAGCCGTGCGGGACAGGGAGAAAAACTGTTTTTT. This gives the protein CASSRAGQGEKLFF.

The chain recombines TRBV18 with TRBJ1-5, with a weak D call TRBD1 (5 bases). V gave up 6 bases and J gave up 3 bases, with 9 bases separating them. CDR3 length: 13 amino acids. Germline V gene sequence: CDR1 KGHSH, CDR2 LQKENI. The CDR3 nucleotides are TGTGCCAGCTCTTCAGGGTTCAATCAGCCCCAGCATTTT. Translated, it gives CASSSGFNQPQHF.

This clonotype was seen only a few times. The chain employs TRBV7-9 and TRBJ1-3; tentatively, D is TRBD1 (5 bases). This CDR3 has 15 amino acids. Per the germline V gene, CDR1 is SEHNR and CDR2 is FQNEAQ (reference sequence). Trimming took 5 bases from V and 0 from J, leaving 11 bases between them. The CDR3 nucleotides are TGTGCCAGCAGCCTCGGGGCCATCTCTGGAAACACCATATATTTT. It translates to CASSLGAISGNTIYF.